This passage covers 5 T cell receptor beta chains from one sample sequenced in a study of blood T cell repertoires in COVID-19. Profiling relied on immunoSEQ multiplex PCR, and the TCRdb table lists in-frame clones only, not all of them. This table holds 250,000 to 350,000 clones, roughly 85% found once. Sequenced material: PBMCs or T cells enriched from blood (not recorded which). The receptors derive from a young woman who had recovered from COVID-19.

The chain combines TRBV18 with TRBJ1-4; 9 positions agree with TRBD1. CDR3 length equals 14 residues. J was trimmed by 7 bases and V by 6 bases; bases with no gene match: 6. Germline-derived CDR1 and CDR2 are KGHSH and LQKENI. The CDR3 nucleotides are TGTGCCAGCTCCCCGGACAGGGGTAGTGAAAAACTGTTTTTT. This sequence encodes CASSPDRGSEKLFF.

This chain joins TRBV19 and TRBJ2-3, with TRBD2 matching 11 bases. The CDR3 consists of 18 residues. Losses at the gene ends were 3 bases for V and 0 bases for J; bases not matched to a gene: 8. Germline-derived CDR1 and CDR2 are LNHDA and SQIVND (reference sequence). CDR3 nucleotide sequence: TGTGCCAGTAGTATCGGGCTAGCGGGGGGCCTTAGCACAGATACGCAGTATTTT. It translates to CASSIGLAGGLSTDTQYF.

The gene calls are TRBV12-3 or TRBV12-4 and TRBJ2-1, with TRBD2 as a possible D gene (6 bases). The CDR3 is 13 amino acids. V lost 3 bases to trimming and J lost 12 bases, with 15 bases between them. This CDR3 is CASSFPGAFVQFF. The CDR3 coding sequence is TGTGCCAGCAGTTTCCCGGGAGCTTTTGTGCAGTTCTTC.

The chain links TRBV5-1 to TRBJ2-3, with a weak D call TRBD2 (5 bases). The CDR3 totals 15 residues. Trimming took off 5 bases at V and 0 bases at J, with 13 bases between the two ends. Germline CDR1 SGHRS, CDR2 YFSETQ. CDR3 in DNA: TGCGCCAGCAGTTCATCTGGCGGGAGCACAGATACGCAGTATTTT. Translation gives CASSSSGGSTDTQYF.

The chain combines TRBV19 with TRBJ1-5; D unclear. Germline CDR1 reads LNHDA; CDR2 reads SQIVND (reference sequence). This CDR3 comprises 15 residues. V was trimmed by 5 bases and J by 3 bases, leaving 14 bases between them. The DNA of the CDR3 is TGTGCCAGTAGTGTACAGCTTAAATTCAATCAGCCCCAGCATTTT. It encodes CASSVQLKFNQPQHF.